These 22 T cell receptor beta chains originate from one sample sequenced in a study of blood T cells in healthy people across ages. Next came a second PCR, run for roughly 6 to 11 cycles, which used a sample-barcoded 5' primer along with a J-beta primer mix. TCRdb itself ran the 5' RACE reads through MiXCR, one entry per CDR3 protein. The data hold approximately 730,000 distinct CDR3 sequences, with 50% to 65% observed a single time. The sample comprised blood. These receptors all come from a man older than 75 in good health.

The chain recombines TRBV19 with TRBJ1-1; TRBD1 aligns across 9 bases. CDR3 length equals 17 residues. CDR1 and CDR2 (germline): LNHDA, SQIVND (reference sequence). The ends lost 2 bases at V and 0 bases at J; junction bases unmatched: 7. CDR3 protein: CASSIWGQGGMNTEAFF. Here the CDR3 DNA reads TGTGCCAGTAGTATATGGGGACAGGGCGGCATGAACACTGAAGCTTTCTTT.

The chain employs TRBV28 and TRBJ1-6, with a weak D call TRBD1 (6 bases). The CDR3 runs to 17 residues. Per germline, CDR1 MDHEN and CDR2 SYDVKM. Trimming cost V 1 base and J 3 bases, with 13 bases left between them. The CDR3 here is CASSLLQDRSYNSPLHF. The CDR3 DNA is TGTGCCAGCAGTTTATTACAAGACAGGAGCTATAATTCACCCCTCCACTTT.

The chain recombines TRBV21-1 with TRBJ1-6; the D segment call TRBD1 is taken from the table without a DNA check. TRBV21-1 is deemed a pseudogene. The length of the CDR3 is 20 residues. The CDR3 coding sequence is TGTGCCAGCAGCACCCCGGACAGGGAAAAGGAGTTGTGCTATAATTCACCCCTCCACTTT. This sequence encodes CASSTPDREKELCYNSPLHF.

V and J are TRBV10-3 and TRBJ2-7; maybe TRBD1 (6 bases). The V gene's germline CDR1 is ENHRY and CDR2 SYGVKD. The V gene lost 2 bases and the J gene lost 7 bases, with 15 bases spanning the gap. The CDR3 loop spans 14 amino acids. The CDR3 nucleotides read TGTGCCATCAGTGAGCCCCCACAGGGATGGGAGCAGTACTTC. This sequence encodes CAISEPPQGWEQYF.

The chain recombines TRBV3-1 with TRBJ2-4; D possibly matches TRBD1 or TRBD2 (5 bases each). TRBJ2-7 explains the end of the DNA better; the J call may be wrong. CDR1 and CDR2 (germline): LGHDT, YNNKEL (reference sequence). The CDR3 contains 14 residues. CDR3 in DNA: TGTGCCAGCAGCCACGGGACCTCGACCTCCGAGCAGTACTTC. It is translated as CASSHGTSTSEQYF.

As regards this clonotype: A junction boundary mismatches the germline segment, possibly from a read error. The chain is built from TRBV18 and TRBJ1-1; tentatively, D is TRBD1 (5 bases). Germline V gene data show CDR1 as KGHSH and CDR2 as LQKENI. The length of the CDR3 is 16 residues. The CDR3 DNA follows: TGTACCAGCTCACCACCCCCCCGGGGCCCTAGCACTGAAGCTTTCTTT. It codes for CTSSPPPRGPSTEAFF. Combining the CDR3 with reference TRBV18 and TRBJ1-1 gives the whole variable domain NAGVMQNPRHLVRRRGQEARLRCSPMKGHSHVYWYRQLPEEGLKFMVYLQKENIIDESGMPKERFSAEFPKEGPSILRIQQVVRGDSAAYFCTSSPPPRGPSTEAFFGQGTRLTVV.

Only a few counts were recorded for this clonotype. The rearrangement joins TRBV28 to TRBJ2-6, with TRBD1 matching 8 bases. CDR1 and CDR2 from the germline V gene are MDHEN and SYDVKM. With V trimmed by 4 bases and J by 3 bases, 2 bases remained unmatched. This CDR3 spans 15 amino acids. CDR3 nucleotides: TGTGCCAGCAGTTATGACAGGGGTGGGGCCAACGTCCTGACTTTC. Protein: CASSYDRGGANVLTF. The full variable domain, in which reference TRBV28 and TRBJ2-6 provide the parts outside the CDR3, is DVKVTQSSRYLVKRTGEKVFLECVQDMDHENMFWYRQDPGLGLRLIYFSYDVKMKEKGDIPEGYSVSREKKERFSLILESASTNQTSMYLCASSYDRGGANVLTFGAGSRLTVL.

The chain carries TRBV10-3 and TRBJ2-2; 10 nucleotides align to TRBD2. The trim removed 3 bases at V and 4 bases at J, leaving 8 bases unmatched. The CDR3 covers 17 residues. The germline gives CDR1 ENHRY, CDR2 SYGVKD. This CDR3 is CAISDPSGRGGTGELFF. Here the CDR3 DNA reads TGTGCCATCAGTGACCCTAGCGGGAGAGGGGGCACCGGGGAGCTGTTTTTT.

The chain couples TRBV29-1 to TRBJ2-3, with D possibly being TRBD2 (6 bases). From germline, CDR1 is SQVTM and CDR2 ANQGSEA. The V end was cut by 5 bases, the J end by 14 bases, with 23 bases between. The CDR3 consists of 13 residues. CDR3 sequence reads: CSVFERVHGYAYF. In DNA form, the CDR3 reads TGCAGCGTTTTTGAGCGGGTACACGGATACGCGTATTTT.

The genes are TRBV20-1 and TRBJ1-1; perhaps TRBD1 as D (5 bases). The CDR3 covers 15 residues. V dropped 0 bases and J dropped 0 bases, with 11 bases sitting between them. The V gene's germline CDR1 is DFQATT and CDR2 SNEGSKA (reference sequence). The CDR3 loop is CSARDQGRVNTEAFF. CDR3 DNA: TGCAGTGCTAGAGACCAAGGCAGGGTGAACACTGAAGCTTTCTTT.

This clonotype turned up a few times. A read error may explain this, as a much larger clone is one base away. The chain combines TRBV7-9 with TRBJ2-7; D is tentatively TRBD1 or TRBD2 (5 bases each). Germline V lookup: CDR1 SEHNR, CDR2 FQNEAQ (reference sequence). The CDR3 length is 12 residues. V shed 6 bases and J shed 7 bases, with 13 bases lying between them. The CDR3 DNA sequence: TGTGCCAGCAGTCATTGGGGGAATGAGCAGTACTTC. Translated, it gives CASSHWGNEQYF.

In its sample, this clonotype was seen many times. The V gene is TRBV5-1, the J gene TRBJ2-5; D not resolved. CDR3 length: 13 residues. The V gene's germline CDR1 is SGHRS and CDR2 YFSETQ. Trimming removed 0 bases at V and 1 base at J, with 4 bases between. CDR3 bases: TGCGCCAGCAGCTTGGACAGCCAAGAGACCCAGTACTTC. This translates into CASSLDSQETQYF.

The chain uses TRBV6-6 and TRBJ2-1, with TRBD2 matching over 9 bases. Trimming took 5 bases from V and 9 from J; bases not matched to a gene: 17. The CDR3 has 17 residues. Germline V lookup: CDR1 MNHNY, CDR2 SVGAGI (reference sequence). In DNA, the CDR3 is TGTGCCAGCAGTCATTACCCTAGCGGGGTGGAGAGGAGTGAGCAGTTCTTC. It translates to CASSHYPSGVERSEQFF.

The chain uses TRBV28 and TRBJ2-4, with D maybe TRBD1 (5 bases). Germline CDR1 MDHEN, CDR2 SYDVKM. The CDR3 covers 16 residues. Trimming left V 7 bases short and J 4 bases short, with 20 bases between. The CDR3 here is CASTHPWGGPKNIQYF. Here the CDR3 DNA reads TGTGCCAGCACCCACCCCTGGGGCGGACCAAAAAACATTCAGTACTTC.

This chain connects TRBV12-3 or TRBV12-4 to TRBJ2-7; D is undetermined. The CDR3 spans 15 residues. The ends were cut back, 6 bases at V and 0 bases at J, with 15 bases in the middle. CDR3 DNA: TGTGCCAGCAGCTATTGGACCTTGAGCTCCTACGAGCAGTACTTC. This encodes CASSYWTLSSYEQYF.

V is TRBV6-6 and J is TRBJ2-1; D may be TRBD2 (6 bases). CDR1 MNHNY and CDR2 SVGAGI come from the germline V gene (reference sequence). CDR3 length equals 16 residues. The germline V and J ends were trimmed by 2 bases and 10 bases, with 21 bases remaining between them. The CDR3 sequence: CASSYLGGRTVEEQFF. CDR3 nucleotides: TGTGCCAGCAGTTACCTTGGTGGGAGGACGGTAGAAGAGCAGTTCTTC.

The chain carries TRBV12-3 or TRBV12-4 and TRBJ2-7; D uncertain. V was trimmed by 5 bases and J by 0 bases, leaving 11 bases between them. This CDR3 spans 14 amino acids. The CDR3 here is CASSPPDASYEQYF. The CDR3 DNA is TGTGCCAGCAGTCCCCCGGATGCCTCCTACGAGCAGTACTTC.

CDR3 residues: CASSLEGLGEAFF. The CDR3 DNA reads as TGCGCCAGCAGCTTGGAAGGGTTAGGTGAAGCTTTCTTT. The chain employs TRBV5-1 and TRBJ1-1; D not certain. Trimming pared 0 bases from V and 7 bases from J, leaving 10 bases between. The CDR3 covers 13 residues. Per germline, CDR1 SGHRS and CDR2 YFSETQ.

This clonotype was observed at least ten times. The chain has TRBV6-6 and TRBJ2-5; tentatively, D is TRBD2 (6 bases). The CDR3 length is 14 residues. Trimming left V 0 bases short and J 7 bases short, with 12 bases between. Germline loops: CDR1 MNHNY, CDR2 SVGAGI (reference sequence). The DNA for the CDR3 is TGTGCCAGCAGTTACTCGGAGGGTGCCGGGACCCAGTACTTC. It encodes CASSYSEGAGTQYF.

Comments on this clonotype: A read error may account for a junction end that differs from germline. In nucleotides, the CDR3 is TGTACCAGCAGCAAATGGACAGGGGGCACAGATACGCAGTATTTT. Amino acid sequence: CTSSKWTGGTDTQYF. The V call is TRBV7-9, the J call TRBJ2-3, with 9 bases lining up with TRBD1. This CDR3 comprises 15 residues. Germline CDR1 reads SEHNR; CDR2 reads FQNEAQ (reference sequence). Based on the CDR3 plus reference TRBV7-9 and TRBJ2-3, the full variable domain is DTGVSQNPRHKITKRGQNVTFRCDPISEHNRLYWYRQTLGQGPEFLTYFQNEAQLEKSRLLSDRFSAERPKGSFSTLEIQRTEQGDSAMYLCTSSKWTGGTDTQYFGPGTRLTVL.

This clonotype showed up just a few times. One junction end does not reproduce the germline sequence, and a read error may be involved. The rearrangement links TRBV9 to TRBJ2-2; a possible D gene is TRBD2 (6 bases). The CDR3 covers 14 residues. Per the germline V gene, CDR1 is SGDLS and CDR2 is YYNGEE. CDR3 nucleotide sequence: TGTGCCAGCAGTGTAGCGGCAGACTACGGGGAGCTGTTTTTT. Its translation is CASSVAADYGELFF.

A single count supports this clonotype. The rearrangement links TRBV6-1 to TRBJ2-4, with D possibly matching TRBD1 (5 bases). The DNA end lines up better with TRBJ2-7; the J call may be wrong. Germline V lookup: CDR1 MNHNS, CDR2 SASEGT. The CDR3 sequence is 14 residues long. For the CDR3, the DNA is TGTGCCAGCAGTGAACGTTGGGGCCTCTACGAGCAGTACTTC. Translated, it gives CASSERWGLYEQYF.